These 12 T cell receptor beta chains originate from one sample sequenced in a study of cytomegalovirus exposure and HLA in healthy donors. The PCR contained 60 Vbeta and 13 Jbeta primers. The table came from immunoSEQ multiplex PCR; TCRdb's copy has only in-frame clones and leaves some out. The top ten hold 20% to 25% of the sample, which has roughly 86,000 clones, over 55% seen once. The sequencing input was PBMCs. These receptors all stem from a woman aged 50 to 60 in good health and CMV-seropositive.

The chain employs TRBV5-1 and TRBJ2-3, with a weak D call TRBD2 (5 bases). Germline V lookup: CDR1 SGHRS, CDR2 YFSETQ. This CDR3 is 15 amino acids long. Trimming removed 0 bases from V and 0 bases from J, with 8 bases in between. DNA for the CDR3: TGCGCCAGCAGCTTGGCTGGCGGGAGCACAGATACGCAGTATTTT. It yields the protein CASSLAGGSTDTQYF.

The V call is TRBV28, the J call TRBJ2-4, with unresolved D. Germline V lookup: CDR1 MDHEN, CDR2 SYDVKM. V lost 5 bases to trimming and J lost 6 bases, with 8 bases between them. The CDR3 extends over 12 amino acids. As DNA, the CDR3 is TGTGCCAGCAGTACATCTTTAAACATTCAGTACTTC. The encoded protein is CASSTSLNIQYF.

The rearrangement joins TRBV28 to TRBJ2-7; 10 bases map to TRBD2. The CDR3 spans 15 residues. After removal of 2 bases from V and 3 bases from J, the junction contained 4 bases not matched to a gene. From germline, CDR1 is MDHEN and CDR2 SYDVKM. CDR3 amino acids: CASSLLAGAIYEQYF. The DNA for the CDR3 is TGTGCCAGCAGTTTACTAGCGGGGGCCATCTACGAGCAGTACTTC.

The chain has TRBV4-1 and TRBJ2-7, with 9 bases fitting TRBD2. Germline V gene data show CDR1 as MGHRA and CDR2 as YSYEKL. The CDR3 runs 14 residues. The junction had 4 bases not matched to a gene; V was cut back by 3 bases and J by 4 bases. In DNA, the CDR3 is TGCGCCAGCAGCCACGCGGGGGGGGAGTACGAGCAGTACTTC. Translated, it gives CASSHAGGEYEQYF.

The gene calls are TRBV5-1 and TRBJ2-2; TRBD1 matches 7 bases. The CDR3 sequence is 15 residues long. Per germline, CDR1 SGHRS and CDR2 YFSETQ. With 4 bases clipped from V and 0 bases from J, the junction kept 3 bases outside the gene matches. DNA for the CDR3: TGCGCCAGCAGCCTCGGGACAGCGAACACCGGGGAGCTGTTTTTT. Translation: CASSLGTANTGELFF.

Here the CDR3 DNA reads TGCGCCAGCAGCATAACTAGCGGGGCGGGAGATACGCAGTATTTT. Its protein product is CASSITSGAGDTQYF. The chain couples TRBV5-1 to TRBJ2-3; TRBD2 matches 10 bases. Germline V gives CDR1 SGHRS, CDR2 YFSETQ. The CDR3 consists of 15 residues. With 4 bases clipped from V and 5 bases from J, the junction kept 7 bases outside the gene matches.

The chain carries TRBV6-6 and TRBJ1-3; 10 positions agree with TRBD1. Losses at the gene ends were 6 bases for V and 7 bases for J; bases not matched to a gene: 12. The CDR3 is 16 residues long. The V gene's germline CDR1 is MNHNY and CDR2 SVGAGI (reference sequence). CDR3 sequence reads: CASRRRDRGRGNTIYF. In DNA, the CDR3 is TGTGCCAGCAGGCGCCGGGACAGGGGTCGGGGGAACACCATATATTTT.

The rearrangement joins TRBV14 to TRBJ1-2, with 11 bases aligning to TRBD1. Trimming at V came to 4 bases and at J to 7 bases, leaving 5 bases not matched to a gene. CDR1 SGHDN and CDR2 FVKESK come from the germline V gene. The CDR3 has 14 amino acids. CDR3 nucleotides: TGTGCCAGCAGCCCCCGGACAGGGGGCTTTGGCTACACCTTC. Amino acids: CASSPRTGGFGYTF.

In this sample, this clone turned up a few times. The chain employs TRBV29-1 and TRBJ1-2, with unresolved D. Germline CDR1 and CDR2: SQVTM and ANQGSEA. The CDR3 has 13 amino acids. Between the trimmed V and J ends, which lost 2 bases and 6 bases, there was a span of 13 bases. This CDR3 is CSVETGDHNGYTF. CDR3 coding DNA: TGCAGCGTTGAAACCGGGGATCACAATGGCTACACCTTC.

The genes are TRBV19 and TRBJ1-5, with D uncertain. V lost 3 bases, J lost 7 bases, and 13 bases lay in between. From germline, CDR1 is LNHDA and CDR2 SQIVND (reference sequence). The CDR3 sequence is 14 residues long. The DNA of the CDR3 is TGTGCCAGTAGTATTCAACAGTTACGCCAGCCCCAGCATTTT. Protein: CASSIQQLRQPQHF. Full variable domain (missing parts from reference TRBV19 and TRBJ1-5): DGGITQSPKYLFRKEGQNVTLSCEQNLNHDAMYWYRQDPGQGLRLIYYSQIVNDFQKGDIAEGYSVSREKKESFPLTVTSAQKNPTAFYLCASSIQQLRQPQHFGDGTRLSIL.

This clone was picked up a small number of times. The V call is TRBV5-1, the J call TRBJ2-2; a possible D gene is TRBD2 (6 bases). V lost 0 bases and J 0 bases, leaving 9 bases between the germline ends. Germline V gene data show CDR1 as SGHRS and CDR2 as YFSETQ. The CDR3 consists of 16 residues. The CDR3 DNA sequence: TGCGCCAGCAGCTTGGTGGCGGGGTCGAACACCGGGGAGCTGTTTTTT. Amino acids: CASSLVAGSNTGELFF.

V and J are TRBV6-5 and TRBJ1-1; 7 nucleotides agree with TRBD1. The CDR3 has 15 amino acids. With V trimmed by 0 bases and J by 3 bases, 4 bases remained unmatched. In germline, CDR1 is MNHEY, CDR2 SVGAGI. In nucleotides, the CDR3 is TGTGCCAGCAGTTACTCAGGGGGCATAGACACTGAAGCTTTCTTT. Its translation: CASSYSGGIDTEAFF.